The next 22 T cell receptor beta chains were all read from a single sample in a study of T cells after posttransplantation cyclophosphamide. Sequenced by immunoSEQ multiplex PCR; TCRdb stores in-frame clones only, minus some. The sample contains 66,000 or so clones, about 93% of which appear only once. The sequencing input was PBMCs. The receptors stem from a woman younger than 45 in good health and a related stem cell transplant donor.

The CDR3 DNA sequence: TGCGCCAGCAGCTTGGGTGGGGAGATGGCTGAAGCTTTCTTT. Amino acids: CASSLGGEMAEAFF. The gene calls are TRBV5-1 and TRBJ1-1; D call uncertain. The V end was cut by 0 bases, the J end by 6 bases, with 12 bases between. The germline V gene has CDR1 SGHRS and CDR2 YFSETQ. This CDR3 spans 14 amino acids.

CDR3: CASSPGAGVPGYTF. In nucleotides, the CDR3 is TGCGCCAGCAGCCCAGGCGCGGGGGTACCCGGCTACACCTTC. V gene TRBV4-3 combines with J gene TRBJ1-2, with TRBD1 as a possible D gene (5 bases). V was pared by 4 bases and J by 8 bases, with 17 bases between. Germline V gene sequence: CDR1 LGHNA, CDR2 YSLEER. There are 14 residues in the CDR3.

The chain is built from TRBV5-1 and TRBJ2-3; 12 nucleotides line up with TRBD2. Germline assignment: CDR1 SGHRS and CDR2 YFSETQ. The CDR3 loop spans 14 amino acids. Trimming removed 5 bases from V and 6 bases from J; junction bases left unmatched: 4. CDR3: CASSRTSGEDTQYF. In DNA, the CDR3 is TGCGCCAGCAGTCGGACTAGCGGGGAGGATACGCAGTATTTT.

The rearrangement uses TRBV10-3 and TRBJ1-5, with TRBD1 matching 8 bases. V was pared by 4 bases and J by 7 bases, with 3 bases of the junction left unmatched. CDR1 and CDR2 (germline): ENHRY, SYGVKD. The CDR3 has 13 amino acids. CDR3 in amino acids: CAISGTGSQPQHF. The CDR3, as DNA: TGTGCCATCAGTGGGACAGGGTCCCAGCCCCAGCATTTT.

The V call is TRBV11-2, the J call TRBJ1-1; D perhaps matches TRBD1 (5 bases). The CDR3 is made up of 14 amino acids. Germline CDR1 is SGHAT and CDR2 is FQNNGV. The V gene lost 6 bases and the J gene lost 5 bases, with 16 bases spanning the gap. CDR3 DNA sequence: TGTGCCAGCAGGTTGAGGGACTGGGGGACTGAAGCTTTCTTT. It encodes CASRLRDWGTEAFF. The full variable domain, rest sourced from reference TRBV11-2 and TRBJ1-1, is EAGVAQSPRYKIIEKRQSVAFWCNPISGHATLYWYQQILGQGPKLLIQFQNNGVVDDSQLPKDRFSAERLKGVDSTLKIQPAKLEDSAVYLCASRLRDWGTEAFFGQGTRLTVV.

This rearrangement joins TRBV4-1 to TRBJ1-4; D remains ambiguous. The germline V gene has CDR1 MGHRA and CDR2 YSYEKL. CDR3 length: 14 amino acids. The V and J ends lost 4 bases and 8 bases respectively, with 14 bases between them. The CDR3 DNA sequence: TGCGCCAGCAGCCTCCAAGGCGGGCTCGAAAAACTGTTTTTT. Residues: CASSLQGGLEKLFF.

CDR3 region: CASSGRTLNTGELFF. The CDR3 DNA is TGTGCCAGCAGTGGTCGGACACTTAACACCGGGGAGCTGTTTTTT. The chain has TRBV6-1 and TRBJ2-2, with D maybe TRBD1 (5 bases). V lost 4 bases and J lost 2, with 11 bases in between. The CDR3 totals 15 residues. Germline-derived CDR1 and CDR2 are MNHNS and SASEGT.

About this clone: Other DNA sequences from this sample encode an identical CDR3 as well. This sequence joins TRBV12-5 and TRBJ2-2, with 9 bases identical to TRBD1. Per the germline V gene, CDR1 is LGHNT and CDR2 is FRNRAP. The CDR3 spans 18 residues. The ends lost 5 bases at V and 2 bases at J; junction bases unmatched: 12. CDR3 protein: CASGPGYRDRVNTGELFF. The DNA of the CDR3 is TGTGCTAGTGGTCCTGGATACCGGGACAGGGTAAACACCGGGGAGCTGTTTTTT. The entire variable domain, with the rest obtained from reference TRBV12-5 and TRBJ2-2, is as follows: DARVTQTPRHKVTEMGQEVTMRCQPILGHNTVFWYRQTMMQGLELLAYFRNRAPLDDSGMPKDRFSAEMPDATLATLKIQPSEPRDSAVYFCASGPGYRDRVNTGELFFGEGSRLTVL.

The rearrangement links TRBV7-2 to TRBJ1-2; TRBD1 aligns across 9 bases. Germline values: CDR1 SGHTA, CDR2 FQGNSA. The CDR3 is made up of 16 amino acids. J gave up 5 bases and V 1 base, and 8 bases lay outside the gene matches. CDR3 bases: TGTGCCAGCAGCTTAGTAGGGGACAGGGCACTTTATGGCTACACCTTC. Translated, it gives CASSLVGDRALYGYTF.

V gene TRBV5-6 combines with J gene TRBJ1-2, with D tentatively TRBD1 (6 bases). Trimming took 4 bases from V and 4 from J, leaving 17 bases between them. The germline CDR1 and CDR2 sequences are SGHDT and YYEEEE. The CDR3 loop spans 15 amino acids. The CDR3 nucleotides are TGTGCCAGCAGCCTACCTTCGACAGGCTTCTATGGCTACACCTTC. It is translated as CASSLPSTGFYGYTF.

This chain joins TRBV7-7 and TRBJ2-2; D gene ambiguous. The CDR3 has 16 amino acids. Trimming removed 2 bases at V and 1 base at J, with 11 bases between. Germline values: CDR1 SSHAT, CDR2 FNYEAQ (reference sequence). CDR3 sequence (DNA): TGTGCCAGCAGCTTACGAAGTGGACGGAACACCGGGGAGCTGTTTTTT. It encodes CASSLRSGRNTGELFF.

V gene TRBV5-6 combines with J gene TRBJ2-7; tentatively, D is TRBD1 or TRBD2 (5 bases each). Trimming removed 4 bases from V and 3 bases from J, with 8 bases in between. CDR1 and CDR2 from the germline V gene are SGHDT and YYEEEE. The CDR3 loop spans 12 amino acids. CDR3 nucleotide sequence: TGTGCCAGCAGCCGAGGGGACTACGAGCAGTACTTC. Amino acid sequence: CASSRGDYEQYF.

On this clone itself: Other nucleotide sequences from this sample produce the same CDR3. The J gene is TRBJ2-7, the V gene TRBV4-3; D is ambiguous. Germline CDR1 LGHNA, CDR2 YSLEER. This CDR3 contains 17 residues. V dropped 0 bases and J dropped 9 bases, with 24 bases sitting between them. For the CDR3, the DNA is TGCGCCAGCAGCCAAGAGATTGCAGACGCAGGTACGAATGGGCAGTACTTC. It encodes CASSQEIADAGTNGQYF.

CDR3: CASSKGGATDTQYF. In nucleotides, the CDR3 is TGTGCCAGCAGCAAAGGGGGGGCCACAGATACGCAGTATTTT. The gene calls are TRBV21-1 and TRBJ2-3. TRBV21-1 is recorded as a pseudogene. This CDR3 contains 14 residues.

This rearrangement joins TRBV5-4 to TRBJ1-3, with D unresolved. The CDR3 contains 14 residues. Trimming took off 4 bases at V and 0 bases at J, with 8 bases between the two ends. CDR1 SGHNT and CDR2 YYREEE come from the germline V gene (reference sequence). The CDR3 DNA reads TGTGCCAGCAGCAGCCGAGGCTCTGGAAACACCATATATTTT. It specifies CASSSRGSGNTIYF.

The chain uses TRBV4-2 and TRBJ2-3; 14 bases match TRBD2. With V trimmed by 3 bases and J by 6 bases, 14 bases remained unmatched. CDR1 and CDR2 from the germline V gene are LGHNA and YNFKEQ. This CDR3 is built from 19 residues. CDR3: CASSHILPTSGGAPDTQYF. DNA of the CDR3: TGTGCCAGCAGCCATATACTCCCGACTAGCGGGGGGGCCCCGGATACGCAGTATTTT.

V is TRBV5-4 and J is TRBJ1-5, with unresolved D. The V gene lost 1 base and the J gene lost 2 bases, with 10 bases spanning the gap. CDR1 and CDR2 from the germline V gene are SGHNT and YYREEE (reference sequence). The CDR3 loop spans 15 amino acids. The CDR3: CASSLKGKGNQPQHF. The CDR3 DNA sequence: TGTGCCAGCAGCTTGAAGGGAAAAGGCAATCAGCCCCAGCATTTT. The full variable domain, with the rest looked up from reference TRBV5-4 and TRBJ1-5, is ETGVTQSPTHLIKTRGQQVTLRCSSQSGHNTVSWYQQALGQGPQFIFQYYREEENGRGNFPPRFSGLQFPNYSSELNVNALELDDSALYLCASSLKGKGNQPQHFGDGTRLSIL.

The chain links TRBV4-3 to TRBJ1-4; TRBD1 aligns across 9 bases. Germline-derived CDR1 and CDR2 are LGHNA and YSLEER. V dropped 0 bases and J dropped 5; count of bases not matched to a gene: 7. The CDR3 totals 17 residues. The CDR3 bases are TGCGCCAGCAGCCAAGATCTAACAGGGGGCTCGAATGAAAAACTGTTTTTT. It translates to CASSQDLTGGSNEKLFF.

The count of this clone is one. J is TRBJ2-3 and V is TRBV5-5, with 8 bases matching TRBD1. Germline assignment: CDR1 SGHKS and CDR2 YYEKEE (reference sequence). The CDR3 length is 15 residues. With 6 bases clipped from V and 0 bases from J, the junction kept 6 bases outside the gene matches. CDR3 nucleotide sequence: TGTGCCAGCACGCGACAGGGGCTGAGCACAGATACGCAGTATTTT. Amino acid sequence: CASTRQGLSTDTQYF.

The rearrangement links TRBV7-8 to TRBJ1-6; D is ambiguous. The CDR3 covers 16 residues. V was clipped by 2 bases and J by 9 bases, with 17 bases between them. Germline V gene lookup returns CDR1 SGHVS and CDR2 FQNEAQ. CDR3 sequence: CASSLFSPTTGSPLHF. The CDR3 nucleotides read TGTGCCAGCAGCTTATTTTCACCTACTACGGGTTCACCCCTCCACTTT.

This sequence joins TRBV5-6 and TRBJ2-7; 11 bases are a match to TRBD1. J was trimmed by 4 bases and V by 5 bases; bases with no gene match: 8. The CDR3 runs to 15 residues. Germline CDR1 is SGHDT and CDR2 is YYEEEE. The CDR3 DNA is TGTGCCAGCAGACCCGGACAGGGGGCAACGTACGAGCAGTACTTC. Translated: CASRPGQGATYEQYF.

The chain couples TRBV29-1 to TRBJ1-1, with TRBD1 identical over 9 bases. Germline V CDR1 and CDR2: SQVTM, ANQGSEA. V was clipped by 6 bases and J by 8 bases; unmatched bases: 7. The CDR3 sequence is 12 residues long. In nucleotides, the CDR3 is TGCAGCGTCTACGGACAGGGGACCGAAGCTTTCTTT. It translates to CSVYGQGTEAFF.